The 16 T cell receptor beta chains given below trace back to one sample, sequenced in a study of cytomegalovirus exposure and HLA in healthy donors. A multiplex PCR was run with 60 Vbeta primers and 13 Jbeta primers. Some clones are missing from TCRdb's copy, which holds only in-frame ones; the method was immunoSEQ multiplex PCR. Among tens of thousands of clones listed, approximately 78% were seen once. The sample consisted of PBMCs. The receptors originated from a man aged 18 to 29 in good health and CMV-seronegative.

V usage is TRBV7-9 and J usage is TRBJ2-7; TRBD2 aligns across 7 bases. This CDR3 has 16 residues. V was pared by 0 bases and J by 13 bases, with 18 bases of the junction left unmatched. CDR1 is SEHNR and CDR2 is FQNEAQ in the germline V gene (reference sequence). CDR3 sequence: CASSLALMAGREQPYF. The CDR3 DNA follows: TGTGCCAGCAGCTTAGCGCTAATGGCAGGGCGGGAGCAGCCTTACTTC. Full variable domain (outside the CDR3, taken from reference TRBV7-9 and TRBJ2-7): DTGVSQNPRHKITKRGQNVTFRCDPISEHNRLYWYRQTLGQGPEFLTYFQNEAQLEKSRLLSDRFSAERPKGSFSTLEIQRTEQGDSAMYLCASSLALMAGREQPYFGPGTRLTVT.

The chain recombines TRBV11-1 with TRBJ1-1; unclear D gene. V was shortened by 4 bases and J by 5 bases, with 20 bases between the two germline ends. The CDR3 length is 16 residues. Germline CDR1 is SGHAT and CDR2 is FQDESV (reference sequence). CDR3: CASSSPGWARETEAFF. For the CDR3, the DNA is TGTGCCAGCAGCTCCCCGGGGTGGGCGAGGGAGACTGAAGCTTTCTTT. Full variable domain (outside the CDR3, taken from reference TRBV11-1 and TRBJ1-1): EAEVAQSPRYKITEKSQAVAFWCDPISGHATLYWYRQILGQGPELLVQFQDESVVDDSQLPKDRFSAERLKGVDSTLKIQPAELGDSAMYLCASSSPGWARETEAFFGQGTRLTVV.

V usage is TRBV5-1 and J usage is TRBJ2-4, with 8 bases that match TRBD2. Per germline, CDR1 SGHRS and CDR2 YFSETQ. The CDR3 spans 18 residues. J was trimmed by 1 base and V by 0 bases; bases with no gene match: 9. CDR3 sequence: CASSLESPGGGAKNIQYF. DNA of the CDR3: TGCGCCAGCAGCTTGGAATCGCCCGGCGGGGGGGCCAAAAACATTCAGTACTTC.

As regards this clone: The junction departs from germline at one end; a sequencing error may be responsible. CDR3 loop: CASSLGVSGNNEQFF. The CDR3 DNA is TGTGCTAGCAGCCTCGGGGTTAGCGGGAACAATGAGCAGTTCTTC. The chain carries TRBV7-7 and TRBJ2-1; 8 positions match TRBD2. The germline gives CDR1 SSHAT, CDR2 FNYEAQ (reference sequence). The CDR3 spans 15 residues. Based on the CDR3 plus reference TRBV7-7 and TRBJ2-1, the full variable domain is GAGVSQSPRYKVTKRGQDVTLRCDPISSHATLYWYQQALGQGPEFLTYFNYEAQPDKSGLPSDRFSAERPEGSISTLTIQRTEQRDSAMYRCASSLGVSGNNEQFFGPGTRLTVL.

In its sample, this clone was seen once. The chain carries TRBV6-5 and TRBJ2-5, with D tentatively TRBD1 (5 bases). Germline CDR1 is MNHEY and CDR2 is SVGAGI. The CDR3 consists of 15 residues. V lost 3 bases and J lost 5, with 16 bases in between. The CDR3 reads CASSYFQGPRETQYF. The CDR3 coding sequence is TGTGCCAGCAGTTATTTCCAGGGCCCGAGGGAGACCCAGTACTTC.

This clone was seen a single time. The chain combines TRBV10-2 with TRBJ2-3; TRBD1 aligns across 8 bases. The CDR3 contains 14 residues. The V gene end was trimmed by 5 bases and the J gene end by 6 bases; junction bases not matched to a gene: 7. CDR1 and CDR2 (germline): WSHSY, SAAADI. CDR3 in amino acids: CASSLATGVDTQYF. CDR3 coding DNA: TGCGCCAGCAGTTTGGCGACAGGGGTCGATACGCAGTATTTT.

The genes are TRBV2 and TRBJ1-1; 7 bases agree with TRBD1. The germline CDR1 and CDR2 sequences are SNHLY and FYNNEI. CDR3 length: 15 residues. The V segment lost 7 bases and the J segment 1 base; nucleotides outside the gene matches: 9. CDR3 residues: CASKPPQGGNTEAFF. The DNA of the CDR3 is TGTGCCAGCAAACCACCCCAGGGGGGGAACACTGAAGCTTTCTTT. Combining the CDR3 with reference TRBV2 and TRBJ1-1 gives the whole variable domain EPEVTQTPSHQVTQMGQEVILRCVPISNHLYFYWYRQILGQKVEFLVSFYNNEISEKSEIFDDQFSVERPDGSNFTLKIRSTKLEDSAMYFCASKPPQGGNTEAFFGQGTRLTVV.

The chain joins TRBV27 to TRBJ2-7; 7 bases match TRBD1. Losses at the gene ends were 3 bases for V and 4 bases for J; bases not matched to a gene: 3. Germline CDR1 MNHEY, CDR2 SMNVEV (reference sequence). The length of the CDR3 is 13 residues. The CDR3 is CASSFMGQYEQYF. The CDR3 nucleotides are TGTGCCAGCAGTTTCATGGGACAGTACGAGCAGTACTTC.

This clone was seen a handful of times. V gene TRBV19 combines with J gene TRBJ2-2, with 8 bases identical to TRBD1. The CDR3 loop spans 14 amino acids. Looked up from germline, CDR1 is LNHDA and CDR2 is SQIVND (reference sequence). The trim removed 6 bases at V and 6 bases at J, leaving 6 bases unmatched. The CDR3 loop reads CASSNQGAAGELFF. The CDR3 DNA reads TGTGCCAGTAGCAACCAGGGGGCCGCCGGGGAGCTGTTTTTT.

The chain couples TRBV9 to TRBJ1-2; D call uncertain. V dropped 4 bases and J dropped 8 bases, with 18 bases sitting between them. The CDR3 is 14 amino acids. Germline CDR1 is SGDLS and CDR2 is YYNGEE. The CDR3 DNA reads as TGTGCCAGCAGCCGTGGAACGGGGAATACGGGCTACACCTTC. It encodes CASSRGTGNTGYTF.

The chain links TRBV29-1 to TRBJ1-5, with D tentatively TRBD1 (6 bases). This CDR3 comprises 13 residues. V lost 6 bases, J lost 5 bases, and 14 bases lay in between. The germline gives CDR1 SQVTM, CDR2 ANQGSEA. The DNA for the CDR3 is TGCAGCGTGGCACACAGGGTTGATCAGCCCCAGCATTTT. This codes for CSVAHRVDQPQHF.

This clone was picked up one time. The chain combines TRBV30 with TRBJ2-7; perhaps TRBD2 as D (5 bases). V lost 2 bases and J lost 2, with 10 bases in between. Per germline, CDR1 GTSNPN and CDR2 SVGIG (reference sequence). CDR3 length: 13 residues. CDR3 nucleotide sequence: TGTGCCTGGAGTCTCCCCGGGGCCTACGAGCAGTACTTC. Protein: CAWSLPGAYEQYF.

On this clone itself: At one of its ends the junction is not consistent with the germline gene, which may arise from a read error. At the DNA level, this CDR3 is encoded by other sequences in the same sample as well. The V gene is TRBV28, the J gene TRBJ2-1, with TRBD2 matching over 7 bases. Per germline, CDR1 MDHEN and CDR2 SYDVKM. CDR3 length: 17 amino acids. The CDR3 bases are TGCGCCAGCAGTTTATTCTCGGGAGGAACTGTGGGAAATGAGCAGTTCTTC. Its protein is CASSLFSGGTVGNEQFF. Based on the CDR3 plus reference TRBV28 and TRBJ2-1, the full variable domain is DVKVTQSSRYLVKRTGEKVFLECVQDMDHENMFWYRQDPGLGLRLIYFSYDVKMKEKGDIPEGYSVSREKKERFSLILESASTNQTSMYLCASSLFSGGTVGNEQFFGPGTRLTVL.

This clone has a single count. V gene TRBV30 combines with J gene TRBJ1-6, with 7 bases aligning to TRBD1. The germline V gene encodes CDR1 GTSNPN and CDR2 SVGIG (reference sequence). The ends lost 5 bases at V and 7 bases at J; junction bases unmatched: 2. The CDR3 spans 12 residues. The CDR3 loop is CAWDRDNSPLHF. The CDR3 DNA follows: TGTGCCTGGGACAGGGACAATTCACCCCTCCACTTT.

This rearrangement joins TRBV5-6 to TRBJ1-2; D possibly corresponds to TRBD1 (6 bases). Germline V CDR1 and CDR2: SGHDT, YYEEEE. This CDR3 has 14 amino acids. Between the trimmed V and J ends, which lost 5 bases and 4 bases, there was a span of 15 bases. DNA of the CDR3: TGTGCCAGCAGTGGGGGCTCCGAGACCTATGGCTACACCTTC. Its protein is CASSGGSETYGYTF.

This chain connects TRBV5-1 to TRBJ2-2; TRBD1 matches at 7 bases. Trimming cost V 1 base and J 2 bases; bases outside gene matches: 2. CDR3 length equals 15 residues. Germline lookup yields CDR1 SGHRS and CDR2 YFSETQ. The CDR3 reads CASSLYRGNTGELFF. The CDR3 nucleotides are TGCGCCAGCAGCTTGTACAGGGGAAACACCGGGGAGCTGTTTTTT.